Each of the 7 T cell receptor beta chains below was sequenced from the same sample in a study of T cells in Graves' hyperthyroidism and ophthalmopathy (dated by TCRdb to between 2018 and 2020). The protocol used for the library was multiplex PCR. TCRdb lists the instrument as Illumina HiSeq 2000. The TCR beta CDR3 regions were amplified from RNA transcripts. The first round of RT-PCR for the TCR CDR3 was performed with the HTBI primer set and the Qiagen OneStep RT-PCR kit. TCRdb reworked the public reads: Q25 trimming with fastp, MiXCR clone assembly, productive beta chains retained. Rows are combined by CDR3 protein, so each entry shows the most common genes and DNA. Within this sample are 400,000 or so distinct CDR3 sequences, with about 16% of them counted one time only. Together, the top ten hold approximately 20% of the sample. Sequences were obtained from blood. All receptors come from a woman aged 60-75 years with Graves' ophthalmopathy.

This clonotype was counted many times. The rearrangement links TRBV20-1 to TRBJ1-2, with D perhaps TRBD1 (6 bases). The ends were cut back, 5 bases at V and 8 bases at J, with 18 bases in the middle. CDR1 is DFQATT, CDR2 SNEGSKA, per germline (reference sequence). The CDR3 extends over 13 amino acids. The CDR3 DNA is TGCAGTGCTTCCCTACAGGGTTTTCGGGGCTACACCTTC. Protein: CSASLQGFRGYTF.

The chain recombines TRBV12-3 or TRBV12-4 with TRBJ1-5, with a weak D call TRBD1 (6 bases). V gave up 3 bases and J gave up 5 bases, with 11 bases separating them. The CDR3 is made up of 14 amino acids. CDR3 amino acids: CASSFGGGDQPQHF. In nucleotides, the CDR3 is TGTGCCAGCAGTTTTGGGGGGGGCGATCAGCCCCAGCATTTT.

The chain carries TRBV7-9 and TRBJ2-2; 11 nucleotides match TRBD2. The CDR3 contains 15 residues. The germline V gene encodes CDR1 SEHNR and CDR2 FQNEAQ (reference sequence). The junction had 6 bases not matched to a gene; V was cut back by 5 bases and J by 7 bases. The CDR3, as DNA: TGTGCCAGCAGCCGGGGACTAGCGGCAGGCGGGGAGCTGTTTTTT. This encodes CASSRGLAAGGELFF.

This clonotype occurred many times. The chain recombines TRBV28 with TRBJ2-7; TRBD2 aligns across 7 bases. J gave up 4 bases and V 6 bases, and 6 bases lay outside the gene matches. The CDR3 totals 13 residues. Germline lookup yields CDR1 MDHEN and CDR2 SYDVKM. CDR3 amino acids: CASRGGSGYEQYF. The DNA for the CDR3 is TGTGCCAGCAGGGGCGGGAGTGGTTACGAGCAGTACTTC. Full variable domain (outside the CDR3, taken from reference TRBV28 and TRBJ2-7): DVKVTQSSRYLVKRTGEKVFLECVQDMDHENMFWYRQDPGLGLRLIYFSYDVKMKEKGDIPEGYSVSREKKERFSLILESASTNQTSMYLCASRGGSGYEQYFGPGTRLTVT.

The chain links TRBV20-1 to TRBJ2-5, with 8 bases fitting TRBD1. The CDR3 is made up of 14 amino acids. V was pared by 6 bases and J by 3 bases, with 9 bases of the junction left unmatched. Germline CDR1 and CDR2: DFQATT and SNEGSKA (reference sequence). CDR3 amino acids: CSALQGTGKETQYF. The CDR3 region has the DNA TGCAGTGCACTCCAAGGGACAGGAAAAGAGACCCAGTACTTC.

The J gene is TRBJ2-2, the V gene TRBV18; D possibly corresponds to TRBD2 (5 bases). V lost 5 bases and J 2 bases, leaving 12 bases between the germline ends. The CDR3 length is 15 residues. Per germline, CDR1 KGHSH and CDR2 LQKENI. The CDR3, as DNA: TGTGCCAGCTCATCTTATAGCGCTAACACCGGGGAGCTGTTTTTT. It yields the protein CASSSYSANTGELFF.

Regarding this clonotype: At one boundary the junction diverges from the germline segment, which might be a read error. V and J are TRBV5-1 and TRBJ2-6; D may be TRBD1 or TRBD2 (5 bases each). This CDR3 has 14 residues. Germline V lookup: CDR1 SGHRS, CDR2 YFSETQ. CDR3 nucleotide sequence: TGCGCCAGCAATGAGGGACCTGGGACCAACGTCCTGACTTTC. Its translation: CASNEGPGTNVLTF.